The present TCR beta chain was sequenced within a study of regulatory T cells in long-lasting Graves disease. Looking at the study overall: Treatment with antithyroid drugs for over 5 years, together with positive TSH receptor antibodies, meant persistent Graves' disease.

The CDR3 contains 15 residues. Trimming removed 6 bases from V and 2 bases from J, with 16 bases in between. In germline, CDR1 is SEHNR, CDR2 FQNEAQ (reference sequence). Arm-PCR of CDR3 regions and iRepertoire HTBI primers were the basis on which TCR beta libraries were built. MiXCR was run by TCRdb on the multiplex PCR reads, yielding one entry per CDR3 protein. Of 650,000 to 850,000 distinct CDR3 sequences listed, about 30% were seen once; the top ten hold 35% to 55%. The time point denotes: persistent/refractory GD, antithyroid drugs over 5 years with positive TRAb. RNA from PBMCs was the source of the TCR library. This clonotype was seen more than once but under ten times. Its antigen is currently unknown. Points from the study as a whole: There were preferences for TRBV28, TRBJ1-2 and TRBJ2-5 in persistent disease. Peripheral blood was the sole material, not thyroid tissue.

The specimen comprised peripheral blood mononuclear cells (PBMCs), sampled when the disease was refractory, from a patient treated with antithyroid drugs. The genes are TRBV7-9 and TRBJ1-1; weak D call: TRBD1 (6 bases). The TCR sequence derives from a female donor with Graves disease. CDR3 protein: CASSNGGGSNTEAFF. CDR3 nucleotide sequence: TGTGCCAGCAGTAACGGAGGGGGATCAAACACTGAAGCTTTCTTT.